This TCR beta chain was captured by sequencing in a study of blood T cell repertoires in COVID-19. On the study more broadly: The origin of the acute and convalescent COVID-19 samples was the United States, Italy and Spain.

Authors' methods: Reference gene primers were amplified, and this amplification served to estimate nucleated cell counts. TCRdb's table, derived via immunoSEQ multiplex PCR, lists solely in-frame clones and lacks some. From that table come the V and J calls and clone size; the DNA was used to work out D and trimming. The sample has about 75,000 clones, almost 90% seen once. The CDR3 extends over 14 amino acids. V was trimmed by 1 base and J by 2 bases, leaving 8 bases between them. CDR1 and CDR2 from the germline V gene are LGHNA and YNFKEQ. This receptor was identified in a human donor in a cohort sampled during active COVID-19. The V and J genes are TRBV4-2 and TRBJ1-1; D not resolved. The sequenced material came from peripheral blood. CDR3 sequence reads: CASSQVVTNTEAFF. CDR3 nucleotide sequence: TGTGCCAGCAGCCAAGTCGTCACTAACACTGAAGCTTTCTTT.